The entry below gives a single T cell receptor beta chain sequence along with its context. Its cognate antigen is unknown. The data were obtained in a study of blood T cells in healthy people across ages. Study-wide results and caveats: Age showed a roughly linear inverse relationship with TCR beta diversity per million T cells.

Isolating PBMCs gave at least 7 million of these cells per sample. The amount of total RNA extracted per sample was at least 5.5 micrograms. Together with a sample-barcoded 5' primer, a J-beta primer mix was included in a second PCR lasting about 7 to 12 cycles. Using its own MiXCR run on the 5' RACE reads, TCRdb lists one record per CDR3 protein. The table has around 1,900,000 distinct CDR3 sequences, 35% to 50% seen once. The length of the CDR3 is 14 residues. The germline gives CDR1 SQVTM, CDR2 ANQGSEA. V was pared by 3 bases and J by 11 bases, with 22 bases between. The V gene is TRBV29-1, the J gene TRBJ2-5, with no clear D. The receptor was derived from a human donor in good health. Sequenced: blood. The CDR3 region has the DNA TGCAGCGTTGAGGGTATACAAGGCTACAATGAGCAGTACTTC. Protein: CSVEGIQGYNEQYF.